Below are 4 T cell receptor beta chains sequenced from a single sample in a study of blood T cell repertoires in COVID-19. Assay: immunoSEQ multiplex PCR; the TCRdb copy retains only in-frame clones and omits some. The repertoire has under 150,000 clones, approximately 87% of them found once; the top ten carry roughly 2.4%. What was sequenced was peripheral blood. The receptors derive from a man aged 25-45 years with acute or convalescent COVID-19.

The chain couples TRBV11-2 to TRBJ2-1; 7 positions agree with TRBD1. CDR3 size: 15 residues. V lost 0 bases, J lost 4 bases, and 3 bases stayed unmatched. Germline V CDR1 and CDR2: SGHAT, FQNNGV. The CDR3 region is CASSLEGGAYNEQFF. Written as DNA, the CDR3 is TGTGCCAGCAGCTTAGAAGGGGGCGCTTACAATGAGCAGTTCTTC. The full variable domain, rest sourced from reference TRBV11-2 and TRBJ2-1, is EAGVAQSPRYKIIEKRQSVAFWCNPISGHATLYWYQQILGQGPKLLIQFQNNGVVDDSQLPKDRFSAERLKGVDSTLKIQPAKLEDSAVYLCASSLEGGAYNEQFFGPGTRLTVL.

In this sample, this clone turned up a few times. This sequence joins TRBV4-1 and TRBJ2-3, with TRBD1 matching over 10 bases. V trimming: 6 bases; J trimming: 5 bases; junction bases outside the gene matches: 14. The CDR3 consists of 17 residues. Looked up from germline, CDR1 is MGHRA and CDR2 is YSYEKL. This CDR3 is CASRGIRPGQGLDTQYF. The CDR3 coding sequence is TGCGCCAGCAGAGGAATCCGGCCGGGACAGGGGCTAGATACGCAGTATTTT.

The rearrangement links TRBV7-9 to TRBJ1-4, with a weak D call TRBD1 (5 bases). Between the trimmed V and J ends, which lost 3 bases and 4 bases, there was a span of 9 bases. This CDR3 is 14 amino acids long. Germline V gene lookup returns CDR1 SEHNR and CDR2 FQNEAQ (reference sequence). CDR3: CASSLVGGNEKLFF. For the CDR3, the DNA is TGTGCCAGCAGCTTGGTCGGGGGTAATGAAAAACTGTTTTTT.

This chain links TRBV27 with TRBJ2-3; TRBD1 might be the D (5 bases). Trimming removed 0 bases at V and 9 bases at J, with 16 bases between. This CDR3 has 15 residues. From germline, CDR1 is MNHEY and CDR2 SMNVEV (reference sequence). The CDR3 spells CASSLSQGSVVTQYF. The CDR3 DNA reads as TGTGCCAGCAGTTTATCCCAGGGCTCTGTTGTCACGCAGTATTTT.